The 23 T cell receptor beta chains below were found in one sample sequenced in a study of cytotoxic CD8 clonotypes in ibrutinib-treated CLL. Here immunoSEQ multiplex PCR was the method, and the copy in TCRdb shows in-frame clones only, minus some. The sample includes hundreds of thousands of clones, 80% of them seen just once. The sequences come from PBMCs, collected before ibrutinib treatment. The receptor set was obtained from a human donor with chronic lymphocytic leukemia.

The chain recombines TRBV30 with TRBJ1-6, with D unclear. Trimming pared 0 bases from V and 0 bases from J, leaving 12 bases between. The CDR3 runs to 17 residues. Germline V lookup: CDR1 GTSNPN, CDR2 SVGIG (reference sequence). The CDR3 is CAWSVVLPGSYNSPLHF. CDR3 DNA sequence: TGTGCCTGGAGTGTAGTCCTTCCGGGCTCCTATAATTCACCCCTCCACTTT.

The gene calls are TRBV6-6 and TRBJ2-5; the match to TRBD1 covers 8 bases. Germline values: CDR1 MNHNY, CDR2 SVGAGI (reference sequence). This CDR3 spans 15 amino acids. Trimming cost V 5 bases and J 1 base; bases outside gene matches: 6. The CDR3 sequence is CASSTGQGPQETQYF. CDR3 in DNA: TGTGCCAGCAGTACAGGACAGGGACCCCAAGAGACCCAGTACTTC.

CDR3 coding DNA: TGCGCCAGCAGCTCAATTCCGGGACTGGACTACAATGAGCAGTTCTTC. Amino acid sequence: CASSSIPGLDYNEQFF. The chain joins TRBV5-1 to TRBJ2-1, with a tentative D call TRBD2 (6 bases). V was trimmed by 3 bases and J by 3 bases, leaving 16 bases between them. From germline, CDR1 is SGHRS and CDR2 YFSETQ. This CDR3 has 16 residues.

This sequence joins TRBV4-3 and TRBJ2-3, with a possible D match to TRBD1 (6 bases). CDR3 size: 18 residues. The V gene's germline CDR1 is LGHNA and CDR2 YSLEER. Deletions cut 0 bases from V and 2 bases from J, with 18 bases between. The DNA for the CDR3 is TGCGCCAGCAGCCAAGAGTACAGGGCAGTGGTCTACACAGATACGCAGTATTTT. This sequence encodes CASSQEYRAVVYTDTQYF.

This clone was detected only a few times. This sequence joins TRBV9 and TRBJ2-7, with a weak D call TRBD2 (6 bases). The CDR3 covers 15 residues. The V gene's germline CDR1 is SGDLS and CDR2 YYNGEE. Trimming removed 0 bases from V and 2 bases from J, with 12 bases in between. The CDR3 bases are TGTGCCAGCAGCGTAGCCCCTAGCGCCACCTACGAGCAGTACTTC. This translates into CASSVAPSATYEQYF.

The V call is TRBV7-2, the J call TRBJ1-5, with D unclear. Germline V lookup: CDR1 SGHTA, CDR2 FQGNSA. The V end was cut by 3 bases, the J end by 6 bases, with 9 bases between. The CDR3 is 13 residues long. The CDR3 reads CASSFQEGQPQHF. CDR3 nucleotide sequence: TGTGCCAGCAGCTTCCAGGAGGGTCAGCCCCAGCATTTT.

In this sample, this clone turned up once. This rearrangement joins TRBV7-9 to TRBJ1-4; D remains unclear. V lost 5 bases, J lost 2 bases, and 12 bases lay in between. Germline V gene sequence: CDR1 SEHNR, CDR2 FQNEAQ (reference sequence). This CDR3 is built from 15 residues. The CDR3 DNA reads as TGTGCCAGCAGCGTATTAGACGGGACTAATGAAAAACTGTTTTTT. This translates into CASSVLDGTNEKLFF.

The count of this clone is one. The chain uses TRBV4-1 and TRBJ2-7; D is uncertain. CDR3 size: 17 residues. Germline V gene lookup returns CDR1 MGHRA and CDR2 YSYEKL. V lost 0 bases and J 2 bases, leaving 17 bases between the germline ends. The CDR3 coding sequence is TGCGCCAGCAGCCAAGAAGGATTAGGACCTTATACCTACGAGCAGTACTTC. Its protein product is CASSQEGLGPYTYEQYF.

The table lists this clone with a few counts. This chain connects TRBV28 to TRBJ1-5; D gene uncertain. V was pared by 3 bases and J by 6 bases, with 12 bases between. The germline V gene has CDR1 MDHEN and CDR2 SYDVKM. The CDR3 has 14 residues. The CDR3 loop reads CASSFSGLPQPQHF. CDR3 nucleotide sequence: TGTGCCAGCAGTTTCAGTGGGCTGCCTCAGCCCCAGCATTTT.

V gene TRBV11-2 combines with J gene TRBJ1-1; D call uncertain. CDR1 and CDR2 from the germline V gene are SGHAT and FQNNGV. With 2 bases removed from V and 3 bases from J, the gap between germline ends came to 7 bases. This CDR3 has 13 amino acids. The CDR3 sequence is CASSLTDYTEAFF. The CDR3 region has the DNA TGTGCCAGCAGCTTAACAGACTACACTGAAGCTTTCTTT.

This clone came up a few times. The chain links TRBV6-6 to TRBJ2-1; no clear D gene. Germline V gene data show CDR1 as MNHNY and CDR2 as SVGAGI (reference sequence). Trimming took 2 bases from V and 7 from J, leaving 6 bases between them. The CDR3 is 12 residues long. The CDR3 loop is CASSYAWNEQFF. Written as DNA, the CDR3 is TGTGCCAGCAGTTACGCCTGGAATGAGCAGTTCTTC.

This clone has only a few counts. V is TRBV5-1 and J is TRBJ1-1, with D possibly TRBD1 on 6 matching bases. Per germline, CDR1 SGHRS and CDR2 YFSETQ. The CDR3 runs 14 residues. V lost 2 bases, J lost 4 bases, and 12 bases lay in between. The CDR3 reads CASSFGGLFTEAFF. The CDR3 DNA is TGCGCCAGCAGCTTTGGGGGGCTCTTCACTGAAGCTTTCTTT.

CDR3 in amino acids: CASSFLRERDEQFF. CDR3 sequence (DNA): TGTGCCAGCAGTTTCCTGCGGGAGCGGGATGAGCAGTTCTTC. The chain uses TRBV27 and TRBJ2-1; 7 bases map to TRBD2. J was trimmed by 8 bases and V by 3 bases; bases with no gene match: 7. CDR3 size: 14 residues. The germline V gene has CDR1 MNHEY and CDR2 SMNVEV (reference sequence).

As concerns this clone: This specimen includes other DNA sequences encoding the same CDR3. The chain uses TRBV7-9 and TRBJ2-5; D perhaps matches TRBD2 (6 bases). The ends were cut back, 9 bases at V and 7 bases at J, with 18 bases in the middle. Looked up from germline, CDR1 is SEHNR and CDR2 is FQNEAQ (reference sequence). There are 13 residues in the CDR3. The CDR3 region is CASSPDYTGTQYF. The CDR3 DNA reads TGTGCCAGTAGCCCGGACTATACGGGGACCCAGTACTTC.

The chain is built from TRBV28 and TRBJ1-2; the D gene is possibly TRBD1 (5 bases). CDR1 MDHEN and CDR2 SYDVKM come from the germline V gene. V was shortened by 8 bases and J by 5 bases, with 18 bases between the two germline ends. This CDR3 spans 14 amino acids. For the CDR3, the DNA is TGTGCCAGCTTGGAGCCTCCGGGGCTTTATGGCTACACCTTC. The encoded protein is CASLEPPGLYGYTF.

This clone showed up just once. The V call is TRBV19, the J call TRBJ2-6; D uncertain. The germline V and J ends were trimmed by 6 bases and 1 base, with 13 bases remaining between them. The CDR3 has 16 residues. Germline V CDR1 and CDR2: LNHDA, SQIVND (reference sequence). The CDR3 DNA is TGTGCCAGTAGAAGTCCCGGAGATTCTGGGGCCAACGTCCTGACTTTC. Amino acid sequence: CASRSPGDSGANVLTF.

V usage is TRBV5-6 and J usage is TRBJ2-7; possibly TRBD1 for D (8 bases). The CDR3 contains 13 residues. The germline V gene has CDR1 SGHDT and CDR2 YYEEEE. Trimming took 2 bases from V and 4 from J, leaving 10 bases between them. CDR3 nucleotide sequence: TGTGCCAGCAGCTTACAGGGGGGGTACGAGCAGTACTTC. It yields the protein CASSLQGGYEQYF.

The chain combines TRBV30 with TRBJ1-2; no clear D. This CDR3 is 14 amino acids long. Germline V gene sequence: CDR1 GTSNPN, CDR2 SVGIG (reference sequence). Trimming removed 1 base at V and 4 bases at J, with 13 bases between. The CDR3 sequence: CAWSAGGTSYGYTF. CDR3 nucleotide sequence: TGTGCCTGGAGTGCGGGTGGCACGAGCTATGGCTACACCTTC.

V usage is TRBV6-1 and J usage is TRBJ2-3; 8 bases are shared with TRBD2. Trimming took 3 bases from V and 6 from J; bases not matched to a gene: 11. Germline V gives CDR1 MNHNS, CDR2 SASEGT. This CDR3 region has 16 residues. The CDR3 DNA is TGTGCCAGCAGTGATAGAGCTAGCGGGTCAGTCGATACGCAGTATTTT. Protein: CASSDRASGSVDTQYF.

The rearrangement joins TRBV27 to TRBJ1-2, with D maybe TRBD1 (5 bases). This CDR3 is built from 12 residues. Deletions cut 2 bases from V and 7 bases from J, with 8 bases between. Per germline, CDR1 MNHEY and CDR2 SMNVEV (reference sequence). The CDR3 DNA follows: TGTGCCAGCAGTTTAACGGGGGTTGGCTACACCTTC. It translates to CASSLTGVGYTF.

This clone was seen a handful of times. The chain uses TRBV7-2 and TRBJ2-2; 9 bases are shared with TRBD1. This CDR3 contains 15 residues. V shed 5 bases, J shed 7 bases, and the junction held 8 bases outside the gene matches. CDR1 SGHTA and CDR2 FQGNSA come from the germline V gene. The CDR3 DNA reads TGTGCCAGCAGCCCCCGGACAGGGGAGGGCGGGGAGCTGTTTTTT. It translates to CASSPRTGEGGELFF.

V is TRBV4-1 and J is TRBJ1-1, with D possibly TRBD1 on 5 matching bases. The germline V and J ends were trimmed by 1 base and 2 bases, with 5 bases remaining between them. Germline CDR1 and CDR2: MGHRA and YSYEKL. CDR3 length: 13 amino acids. The CDR3 is CASSQGGNTEAFF. The CDR3 nucleotides are TGCGCCAGCAGCCAAGGGGGCAACACTGAAGCTTTCTTT.

The chain is built from TRBV10-3 and TRBJ2-7; perhaps TRBD1 as D (5 bases). The CDR3 extends over 14 amino acids. Germline loops: CDR1 ENHRY, CDR2 SYGVKD. V was shortened by 3 bases and J by 1 base, with 10 bases between the two germline ends. This CDR3 reads CAISDQTGSYEQYF. The CDR3 nucleotides read TGTGCCATCAGTGATCAAACAGGTTCCTACGAGCAGTACTTC.